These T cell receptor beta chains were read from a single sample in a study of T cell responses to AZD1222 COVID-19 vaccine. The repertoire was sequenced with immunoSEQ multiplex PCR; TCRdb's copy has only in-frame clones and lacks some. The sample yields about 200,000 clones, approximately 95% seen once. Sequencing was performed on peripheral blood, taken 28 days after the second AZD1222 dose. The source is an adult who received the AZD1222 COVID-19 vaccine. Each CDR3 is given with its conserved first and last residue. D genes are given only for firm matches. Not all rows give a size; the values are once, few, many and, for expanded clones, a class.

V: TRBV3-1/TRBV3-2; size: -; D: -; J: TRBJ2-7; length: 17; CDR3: CASSQGLLEGWATQQYF; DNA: TGTGCCAGCAGCCAAGGGCTCTTGGAGGGGTGGGCTACCCAGCAGTACTTC
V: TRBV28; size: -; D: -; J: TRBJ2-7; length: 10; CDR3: CASSGREQYF; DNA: TGTGCCAGCTCAGGTCGGGAGCAGTACTTC
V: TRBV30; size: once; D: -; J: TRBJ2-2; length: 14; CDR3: CAWKEGLNTGELFF; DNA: TGTGCCTGGAAAGAGGGCTTGAACACCGGGGAGCTGTTTTTT
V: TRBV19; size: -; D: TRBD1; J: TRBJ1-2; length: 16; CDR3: CASSTARGQGDYGYTF; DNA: TGTGCCAGTAGTACAGCGCGAGGACAGGGTGACTATGGCTACACCTTC
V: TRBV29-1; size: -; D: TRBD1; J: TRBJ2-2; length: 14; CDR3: CSVRTGRNTGELFF; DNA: TGCAGCGTGAGGACAGGGAGGAACACCGGGGAGCTGTTTTTT
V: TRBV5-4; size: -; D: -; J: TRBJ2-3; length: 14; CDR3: CASSLTDAADTQYF; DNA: TGTGCCAGCAGCTTGACGGACGCCGCAGATACGCAGTATTTT
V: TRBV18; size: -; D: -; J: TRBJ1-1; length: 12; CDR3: CASSPRGGEAFF; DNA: TGTGCCAGCTCACCACGGGGAGGGGAGGCTTTCTTT
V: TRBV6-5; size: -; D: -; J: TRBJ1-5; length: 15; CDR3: CASSYSRYSNQPQHF; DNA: TGTGCCAGCAGTTACTCGAGGTATAGCAATCAGCCCCAGCATTTT
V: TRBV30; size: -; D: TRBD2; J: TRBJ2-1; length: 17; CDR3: CAWKGTSGGAWSNEQFF; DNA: TGTGCCTGGAAGGGGACTAGCGGGGGGGCCTGGAGCAATGAGCAGTTCTTC
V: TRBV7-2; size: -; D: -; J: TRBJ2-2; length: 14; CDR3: CASSLAGNTGELFF; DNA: TGTGCCAGCAGCTTAGCGGGGAACACCGGGGAGCTGTTTTTT
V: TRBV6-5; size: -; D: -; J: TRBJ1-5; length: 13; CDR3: CASSYSREGAQHF; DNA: TGTGCCAGCAGTTACTCAAGGGAAGGGGCCCAGCATTTT
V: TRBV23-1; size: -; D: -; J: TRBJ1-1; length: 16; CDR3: CASSSQGTPGGTEAFF; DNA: TGCGCCAGCAGTTCACAAGGGACACCCGGCGGCACTGAAGCTTTCTTT
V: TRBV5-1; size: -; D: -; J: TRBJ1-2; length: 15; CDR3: CASSSVLQADYGYTF; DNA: TGCGCCAGCAGCTCAGTTTTACAGGCCGACTATGGCTACACCTTC
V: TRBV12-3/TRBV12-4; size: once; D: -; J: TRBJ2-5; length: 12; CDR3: CASSLPGETQYF; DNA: TGTGCCAGCAGTTTGCCCGGGGAGACCCAGTACTTC
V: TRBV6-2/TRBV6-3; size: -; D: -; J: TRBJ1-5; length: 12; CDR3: CASSYGASPQHF; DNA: TGTGCCAGCAGTTACGGGGCCAGCCCCCAGCATTTT
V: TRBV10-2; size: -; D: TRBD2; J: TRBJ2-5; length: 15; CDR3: CASRPSGGAAETQYF; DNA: TGCGCCAGCCGGCCTAGCGGGGGGGCGGCGGAGACCCAGTACTTC
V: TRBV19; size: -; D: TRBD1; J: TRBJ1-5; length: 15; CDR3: CASSRGQGGRQPQHF; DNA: TGTGCCAGTAGTAGAGGACAGGGAGGACGGCAGCCCCAGCATTTT
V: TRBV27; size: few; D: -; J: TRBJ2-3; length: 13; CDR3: CASSLGPTDTQYF; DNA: TGTGCCAGCAGTCTAGGTCCGACCGATACGCAGTATTTT
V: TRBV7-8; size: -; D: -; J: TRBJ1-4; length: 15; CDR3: CASSNNRAGNEKLFF; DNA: TGTGCCAGCAGCAACAACAGGGCGGGGAATGAAAAACTGTTTTTT
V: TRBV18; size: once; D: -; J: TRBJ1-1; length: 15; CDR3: CASSPRTEMNTEAFF; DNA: TGTGCCAGCTCACCGAGGACAGAAATGAACACTGAAGCTTTCTTT
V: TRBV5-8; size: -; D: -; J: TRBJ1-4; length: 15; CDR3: CASSSGSTGGEKLFF; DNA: TGTGCCAGCAGCTCTGGTAGTACAGGCGGTGAAAAACTGTTTTTT
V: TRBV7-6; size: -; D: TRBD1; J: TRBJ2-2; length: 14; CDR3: CASSRDRNTGELFF; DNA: TGTGCCAGCAGCCGGGACAGGAACACCGGGGAGCTGTTTTTT
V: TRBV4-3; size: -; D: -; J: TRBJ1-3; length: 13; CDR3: CASSQERGNTIYF; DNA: TGCGCCAGCAGCCAAGAAAGGGGAAACACCATATATTTT
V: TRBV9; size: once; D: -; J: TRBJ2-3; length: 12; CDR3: CASSGLPDTQYF; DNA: TGTGCCAGCAGCGGCCTCCCCGATACGCAGTATTTT
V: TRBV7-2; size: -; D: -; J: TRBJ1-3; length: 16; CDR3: CASSLGPGRSGNTIYF; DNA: TGTGCCAGCAGCTTAGGGCCAGGGCGTTCTGGAAACACCATATATTTT
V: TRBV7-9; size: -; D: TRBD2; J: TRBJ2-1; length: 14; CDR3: CASSKRGEDNEQFF; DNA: TGTGCCAGCAGCAAGCGGGGGGAGGACAATGAGCAGTTCTTC
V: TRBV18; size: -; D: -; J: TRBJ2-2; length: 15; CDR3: CASSPYDVGAGELFF; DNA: TGTGCCAGCTCACCATATGATGTGGGAGCCGGGGAGCTGTTTTTT
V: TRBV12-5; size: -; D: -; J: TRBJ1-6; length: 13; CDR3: CASGLAANSPLHF; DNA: TGTGCTAGTGGTTTGGCCGCGAATTCACCCCTCCACTTT
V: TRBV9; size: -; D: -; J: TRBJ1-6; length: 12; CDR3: CASSLHNSPLHF; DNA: TGTGCCAGCAGCCTGCATAATTCACCCCTCCACTTT
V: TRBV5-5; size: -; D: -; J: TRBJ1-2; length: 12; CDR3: CASSLQNYGYTF; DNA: TGTGCCAGCAGCTTGCAGAACTATGGCTACACCTTC
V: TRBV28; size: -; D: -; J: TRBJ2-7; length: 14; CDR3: CASSLEVAYYEQYF; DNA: TGTGCCAGCAGTTTGGAGGTCGCCTATTACGAGCAGTACTTC
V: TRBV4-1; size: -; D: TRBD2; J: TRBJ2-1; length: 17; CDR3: CASSQDASGGAWNEQFF; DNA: TGCGCCAGCAGCCAAGATGCGAGCGGGGGGGCCTGGAATGAGCAGTTCTTC
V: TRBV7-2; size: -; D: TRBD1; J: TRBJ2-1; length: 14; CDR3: CASSPVTGNNEQFF; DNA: TGTGCCAGCAGCCCCGTGACAGGGAACAATGAGCAGTTCTTC
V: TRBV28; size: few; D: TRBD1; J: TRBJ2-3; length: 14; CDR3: CAIRRQGHARTQYF; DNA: TGTGCCATCCGGAGACAGGGGCACGCCCGCACGCAGTATTTT
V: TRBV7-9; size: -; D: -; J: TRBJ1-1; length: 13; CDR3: CASTLTGNTEAFF; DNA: TGTGCCAGCACCTTGACGGGGAACACTGAAGCTTTCTTT
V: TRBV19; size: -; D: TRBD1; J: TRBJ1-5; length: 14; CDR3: CASNLRTGVQPQHF; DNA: TGTGCCAGTAATCTACGGACAGGGGTTCAGCCCCAGCATTTT
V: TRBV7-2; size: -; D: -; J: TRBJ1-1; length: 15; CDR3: CASSLRQGMNTEAFF; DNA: TGTGCCAGCAGCTTACGGCAGGGGATGAACACTGAAGCTTTCTTT
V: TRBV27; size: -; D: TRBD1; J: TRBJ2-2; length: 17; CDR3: CASTHRDRSFGTGELFF; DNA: TGTGCCAGCACCCACCGGGACAGGTCTTTCGGAACCGGGGAGCTGTTTTTT
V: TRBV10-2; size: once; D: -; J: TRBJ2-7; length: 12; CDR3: CASSEVGYEQYF; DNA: TGCGCCAGCAGTGAGGTTGGCTACGAGCAGTACTTC
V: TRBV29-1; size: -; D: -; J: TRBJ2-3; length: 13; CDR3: CSVVGAVTDTQYF; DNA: TGCAGCGTTGTGGGGGCCGTCACAGATACGCAGTATTTT
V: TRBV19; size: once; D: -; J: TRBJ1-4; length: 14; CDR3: CASSSVPRNEKLFF; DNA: TGTGCCAGTAGTAGTGTCCCCCGAAATGAAAAACTGTTTTTT
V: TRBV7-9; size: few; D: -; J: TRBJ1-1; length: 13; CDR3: CASSLGSMTEAFF; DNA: TGTGCCAGCAGCTTAGGATCAATGACTGAAGCTTTCTTT
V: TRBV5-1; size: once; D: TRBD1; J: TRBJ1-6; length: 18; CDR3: CASSLAGHRGASNSPLHF; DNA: TGCGCCAGCAGCTTGGCCGGCCACAGGGGAGCAAGTAATTCACCCCTCCACTTT
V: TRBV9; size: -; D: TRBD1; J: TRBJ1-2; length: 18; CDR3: CASSVGFRDSGANYGYTF; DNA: TGTGCCAGCAGCGTAGGCTTCCGGGACAGTGGAGCTAACTATGGCTACACCTTC
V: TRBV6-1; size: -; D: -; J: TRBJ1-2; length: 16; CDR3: CASSDSGTLNWKGYTF; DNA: TGTGCCAGCAGTGATTCCGGGACCCTTAATTGGAAGGGCTACACCTTC
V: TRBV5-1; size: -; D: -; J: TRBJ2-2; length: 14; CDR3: CASIPGPWTGELFF; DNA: TGCGCCAGCATCCCGGGACCTTGGACCGGGGAGCTGTTTTTT
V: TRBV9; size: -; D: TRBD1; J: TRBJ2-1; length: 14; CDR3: CASSVGGQDLEQFF; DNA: TGTGCCAGCAGCGTAGGGGGACAGGATCTTGAGCAGTTCTTC
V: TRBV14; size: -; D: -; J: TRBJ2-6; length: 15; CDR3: CASSQGGSGANVLTF; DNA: TGTGCCAGCAGCCAAGGAGGGTCTGGGGCCAACGTCCTGACTTTC
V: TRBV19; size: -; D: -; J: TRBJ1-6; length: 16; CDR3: CATKGGASSYNSPLHF; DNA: TGTGCCACCAAAGGGGGGGCGAGCTCCTATAATTCACCCCTCCACTTT
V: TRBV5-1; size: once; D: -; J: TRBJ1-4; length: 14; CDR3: CASSLRGTNEKLFF; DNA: TGCGCCAGCAGCTTAAGAGGGACGAATGAAAAACTGTTTTTT
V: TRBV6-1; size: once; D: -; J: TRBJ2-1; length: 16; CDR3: CASSEASKGWGNEQFF; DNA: TGTGCCAGCAGTGAAGCCTCTAAGGGATGGGGGAATGAGCAGTTCTTC
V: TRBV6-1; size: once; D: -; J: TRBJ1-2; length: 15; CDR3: CASSESAAPRYGYTF; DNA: TGTGCCAGCAGTGAATCGGCCGCCCCCCGCTATGGCTACACCTTC
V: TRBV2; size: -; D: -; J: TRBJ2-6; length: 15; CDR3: CASSEARSGANVLTF; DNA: TGTGCCAGCAGTGAAGCCCGCTCTGGGGCCAACGTCCTGACTTTC
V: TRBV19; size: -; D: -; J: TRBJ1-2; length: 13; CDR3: CASSKTLVYGYTF; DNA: TGTGCCAGTAGTAAGACGTTAGTCTATGGCTACACCTTC